This T cell receptor beta chain was sequenced during a study of blood T cell repertoires in COVID-19. Whole-study context: COVID-19 samples, acute and convalescent, were from the United States, Italy and Spain. The cDNA or gDNA used as material had been derived from T cells, B-cell-depleted T cells, or PBMCs.

Trimming cost V 2 bases and J 6 bases, with 7 bases left between them. The CDR3 is 11 residues long. Per the germline V gene, CDR1 is GTSNPN and CDR2 is SVGIG (reference sequence). Authors' methods: Using reference gene primer amplification, nucleated cell counts were estimated. TCRdb keeps only in-frame clones here, not all; method: immunoSEQ multiplex PCR. V and J calls and clone size are as listed in that table; D and trimming were resolved from the DNA. The sample includes 380,000 or so clones, roughly 80% of them seen just once. The clonotype was recovered from a human donor with acute or convalescent COVID-19. The donor label of this sample is uncertain. The specimen was peripheral blood. The V call is TRBV30, the J call TRBJ1-2; the D gene is possibly TRBD1 (5 bases). DNA for the CDR3: TGTGCCTGGAGTCCAGGGCATGGCTACACCTTC. Residues: CAWSPGHGYTF.